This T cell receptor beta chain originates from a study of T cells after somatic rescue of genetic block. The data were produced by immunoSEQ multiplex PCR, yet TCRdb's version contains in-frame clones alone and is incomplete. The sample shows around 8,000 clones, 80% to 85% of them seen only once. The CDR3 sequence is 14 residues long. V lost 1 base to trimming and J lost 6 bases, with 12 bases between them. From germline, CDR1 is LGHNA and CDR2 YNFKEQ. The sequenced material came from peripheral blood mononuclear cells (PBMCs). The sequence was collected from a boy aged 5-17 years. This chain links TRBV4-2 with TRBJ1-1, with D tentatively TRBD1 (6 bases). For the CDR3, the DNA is TGTGCCAGCAGCCAAGGGTACAGGGCGCCTGAAGCTTTCTTT. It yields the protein CASSQGYRAPEAFF.